The clone carrying this TCR beta chain was counted between two and nine times. The antigen is not known. Within a library made for alpha chains, this beta chain is off target, and its count is uninformative. The data are from a study of spatial heterogeneity in lung cancer. Overall study context: Alpha-chain sequences were detected in numbers that were consistently lower than beta-chain sequences.

Points from the study as a whole: Ubiquitous expanded tumor TCRs were seen in blood more at resection than at follow-up.

Time point meaning: sample taken at primary tumor resection. Material for sequencing was whole RNA from tumor, nontumor lung or frozen PBMC, left unsorted. Trimming shortened V by 0 bases and J by 4 bases, and 13 bases separated the two germline ends. The CDR3 consists of 16 residues. Germline V gene lookup returns CDR1 LGHDT and CDR2 YNNKEL (reference sequence). Every individual TCR cDNA molecule carried its own unique molecular identifier, which allowed correction of PCR and sequencing errors. TCRdb itself ran the 5' RACE reads through MiXCR, one entry per CDR3 protein. The sample contains about 780 distinct CDR3 sequences, nearly 20% of which appear only once.

Sequencing was performed on PBMCs, taken at surgery. The source is a male donor with early-stage non-small cell lung cancer. The V call is TRBV3-1, the J call TRBJ2-1; D remains unclear. CDR3 in amino acids: CASSQELQFPYNEQFF. The CDR3 nucleotides read TGTGCCAGCAGCCAAGAGCTCCAGTTCCCATACAATGAGCAGTTCTTC.